This T cell receptor beta chain is drawn from a study of CD8+ T cells in alopecia areata. Treatment of the sample: oral pan-JAK inhibitor, 5-10 mg twice daily. TCR sequencing used cDNA made by reverse transcription of extracted RNA. Profiled with immunoSEQ multiplex PCR; TCRdb holds only in-frame clones, not every one. Counted here are 150,000 to 200,000 clones, less than 70% occurring once; the ten biggest clones make up about 1.3%. V was pared by 0 bases and J by 4 bases, with 4 bases between. Germline-derived CDR1 and CDR2 are GTSNPN and SVGIG (reference sequence). The CDR3 extends over 12 amino acids.

The clonotype comes from a human donor with alopecia areata. Specimen: CD4+ T cells sorted from blood, collected between weeks 49 and 50, from a patient treated with tofacitinib. The chain couples TRBV30 to TRBJ1-3; unclear D gene. CDR3 residues: CAWSVGGNTIYF. CDR3 DNA: TGTGCCTGGAGTGTCGGAGGAAACACCATATATTTT.